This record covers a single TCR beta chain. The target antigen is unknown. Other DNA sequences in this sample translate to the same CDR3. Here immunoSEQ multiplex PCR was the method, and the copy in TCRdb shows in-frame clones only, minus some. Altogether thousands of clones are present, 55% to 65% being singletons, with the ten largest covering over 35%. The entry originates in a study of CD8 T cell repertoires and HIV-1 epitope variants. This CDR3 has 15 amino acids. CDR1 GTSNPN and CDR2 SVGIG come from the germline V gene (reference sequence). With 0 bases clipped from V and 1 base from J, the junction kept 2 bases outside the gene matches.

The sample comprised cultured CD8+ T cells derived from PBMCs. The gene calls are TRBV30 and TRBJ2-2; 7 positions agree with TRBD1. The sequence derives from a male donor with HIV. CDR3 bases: TGTGCCTGGAGTGTAAGGGGGCTGAACACCGGGGAGCTGTTTTTT. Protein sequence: CAWSVRGLNTGELFF.